Shown below are 14 T cell receptor beta chains from a single sample sequenced in a study of blood T cell repertoires in COVID-19. TCRdb's table, derived via immunoSEQ multiplex PCR, lists solely in-frame clones and lacks some. This table holds about 200,000 clones, 82% found once. Sequenced input: peripheral blood. These receptors were collected from a woman aged 55-69 years with COVID-19, enrolled during active disease.

This rearrangement joins TRBV4-2 to TRBJ2-7; 10 bases map to TRBD2. V was pared by 4 bases and J by 3 bases, with 3 bases of the junction left unmatched. Germline CDR1 is LGHNA and CDR2 is YNFKEQ. The CDR3 has 14 amino acids. CDR3 region: CASSPGLASYEQYF. For the CDR3, the DNA is TGTGCCAGCAGCCCGGGACTAGCGAGCTACGAGCAGTACTTC.

The chain is built from TRBV10-3 and TRBJ1-1; 9 positions agree with TRBD1. Per the germline V gene, CDR1 is ENHRY and CDR2 is SYGVKD. This CDR3 has 15 residues. Losses at the gene ends were 6 bases for V and 6 bases for J; bases not matched to a gene: 11. CDR3 region: CAIREGQGFGAEAFF. The DNA for the CDR3 is TGTGCCATCAGGGAGGGACAGGGTTTCGGGGCTGAAGCTTTCTTT.

V and J are TRBV5-1 and TRBJ1-4; TRBD1 might be the D (5 bases). The CDR3 has 14 residues. Trimming shortened V by 5 bases and J by 3 bases, and 11 bases separated the two germline ends. Germline V gene data show CDR1 as SGHRS and CDR2 as YFSETQ. The CDR3 DNA reads as TGCGCCAGCAGACTACAGGCTCCTAATGAAAAACTGTTTTTT. It encodes CASRLQAPNEKLFF.

V is TRBV2 and J is TRBJ1-3; no reliable D call. Germline V lookup: CDR1 SNHLY, CDR2 FYNNEI. The CDR3 spans 17 residues. The V end was cut by 5 bases, the J end by 0 bases, with 17 bases between. The CDR3 nucleotides are TGTGCCAGCAGTACTCCCCCACTTTTACGCTCTGGAAACACCATATATTTT. It encodes CASSTPPLLRSGNTIYF.

V usage is TRBV5-1 and J usage is TRBJ1-1; 8 bases align to TRBD1. Trimming at V came to 5 bases and at J to 5 bases, leaving 5 bases not matched to a gene. The length of the CDR3 is 13 residues. CDR1 and CDR2 from the germline V gene are SGHRS and YFSETQ. CDR3 DNA: TGCGCCAGCAGAATACAGGGGGTGACTGAAGCTTTCTTT. Protein product: CASRIQGVTEAFF.

This clone has a single count. The chain is built from TRBV1 and TRBJ2-5; the table's D call, TRBD2, was not checked against the DNA. TRBV1 is marked as a pseudogene. This CDR3 is built from 21 residues. The DNA for the CDR3 is TGCACCAGCAGCCCTACAGGAGCTTTAGCGGGGGGCCCTATAAAGAGAGAGACCCAGTACTTC. Translating it yields CTSSPTGALAGGPIKRETQYF.

This clone was seen only a few times. The chain links TRBV11-2 to TRBJ2-7; 8 bases match TRBD2. V shed 2 bases and J 0 bases; nucleotides not matched to a gene: 3. From germline, CDR1 is SGHAT and CDR2 FQNNGV. This CDR3 contains 15 residues. The CDR3 sequence: CASSLSRGGSYEQYF. The CDR3 nucleotides are TGTGCCAGCAGCTTATCCCGGGGGGGCTCCTACGAGCAGTACTTC.

This sequence joins TRBV28 and TRBJ1-2; D is ambiguous. CDR3 length: 11 residues. Germline assignment: CDR1 MDHEN and CDR2 SYDVKM. The V gene lost 5 bases and the J gene lost 7 bases, with 8 bases spanning the gap. The CDR3 region has the DNA TGTGCCAGCAGTATAATGAGTGGCTACACCTTC. This translates into CASSIMSGYTF.

The rearrangement joins TRBV5-1 to TRBJ2-1; 10 bases align to TRBD2. The CDR3 is 16 amino acids. Germline CDR1 is SGHRS and CDR2 is YFSETQ. V dropped 4 bases and J dropped 5; count of bases not matched to a gene: 9. CDR3 DNA: TGCGCCAGCAGCCCTTCTAGCGGGAGTATAAACAATGAGCAGTTCTTC. This codes for CASSPSSGSINNEQFF.

The genes are TRBV3-1 (or the pseudogene TRBV3-2) and TRBJ1-1; D perhaps matches TRBD1 (6 bases). The ends were cut back, 4 bases at V and 1 base at J, with 10 bases in the middle. CDR1 is LGHDT and CDR2 is YNNKEL in the germline V gene (reference sequence). The CDR3 spans 14 residues. The DNA for the CDR3 is TGTGCCAGCAGCCCAGGGGCGACGAACACTGAAGCTTTCTTT. As protein: CASSPGATNTEAFF.

The rearrangement joins TRBV13 to TRBJ2-1; 8 bases align to TRBD2. There are 14 residues in the CDR3. CDR1 is PRHDT and CDR2 is FYEKMQ in the germline V gene (reference sequence). J was trimmed by 9 bases and V by 7 bases; bases with no gene match: 11. The CDR3 DNA reads as TGTGCCAGCATCGAGGGCGGGGGGATCAGTGAGCAGTTCTTC. Amino acid sequence: CASIEGGGISEQFF.

The V call is TRBV28, the J call TRBJ2-1; 16 bases match TRBD2. The CDR3 contains 19 residues. CDR1 is MDHEN, CDR2 SYDVKM, per germline. The ends lost 5 bases at V and 2 bases at J; junction bases unmatched: 9. The CDR3 DNA reads TGTGCCAGCAGTATTGTCCCGGGACTAGCGGGAGGGACCTACAATGAGCAGTTCTTC. Translation gives CASSIVPGLAGGTYNEQFF.

This clone has just a few counts. The J gene is TRBJ2-7, the V gene TRBV7-9; TRBD1 agrees at 9 bases. With 5 bases clipped from V and 3 bases from J, the junction kept 2 bases outside the gene matches. Looked up from germline, CDR1 is SEHNR and CDR2 is FQNEAQ (reference sequence). The CDR3 contains 13 residues. CDR3 residues: CASSRDRDYEQYF. In nucleotides, the CDR3 is TGTGCCAGCAGCCGGGACAGGGACTACGAGCAGTACTTC.

The chain is built from TRBV6-5 and TRBJ1-2, with TRBD1 matching over 8 bases. V trimming: 6 bases; J trimming: 2 bases; junction bases outside the gene matches: 8. This CDR3 region has 15 residues. Per the germline V gene, CDR1 is MNHEY and CDR2 is SVGAGI. The DNA of the CDR3 is TGTGCCAGCAGACCCCAGACAGGGGAAAACTATGGCTACACCTTC. Protein sequence: CASRPQTGENYGYTF.